This T cell receptor beta chain was observed in a study of OX40 agonist ivuxolimab in advanced cancers. A note on this clone: Antigen: not known.

TCRdb's copy holds only in-frame clones and misses some; the assay was immunoSEQ multiplex PCR. The sample lists around 100,000 clones, around 87% seen once, with around 0.15% in the top ten. The CDR3 is 16 amino acids. From germline, CDR1 is SGHNT and CDR2 YYREEE (reference sequence). The V gene end was trimmed by 4 bases and the J gene end by 6 bases; junction bases not matched to a gene: 10. Study-level points and caveats: In the expanded peripheral T cells, antigen specificity was never determined.

This specimen was CD4+ or CD8+ T cells sorted from blood, taken in a trial of the OX40 agonist ivuxolimab. The source of this sequence is an adult with an advanced solid tumor such as melanoma, head and neck, liver or kidney cancer. The V and J genes are TRBV5-4 and TRBJ1-6, with TRBD1 matching 7 bases. CDR3 amino acids: CASSPGTAGTNSPLHF. In DNA, the CDR3 is TGTGCCAGCAGCCCGGGGACAGCCGGAACTAATTCACCCCTCCACTTT.